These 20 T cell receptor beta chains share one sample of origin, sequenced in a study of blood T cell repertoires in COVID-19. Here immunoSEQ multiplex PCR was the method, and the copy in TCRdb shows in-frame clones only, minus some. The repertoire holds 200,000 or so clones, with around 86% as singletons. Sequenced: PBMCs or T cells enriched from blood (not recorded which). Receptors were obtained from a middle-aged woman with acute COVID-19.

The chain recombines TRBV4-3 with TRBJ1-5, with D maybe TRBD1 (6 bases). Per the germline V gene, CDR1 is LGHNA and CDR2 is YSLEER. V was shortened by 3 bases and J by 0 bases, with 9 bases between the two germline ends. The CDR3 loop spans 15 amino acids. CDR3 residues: CASSQNRDSNQPQHF. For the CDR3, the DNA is TGCGCCAGCAGCCAGAACAGGGATAGCAATCAGCCCCAGCATTTT.

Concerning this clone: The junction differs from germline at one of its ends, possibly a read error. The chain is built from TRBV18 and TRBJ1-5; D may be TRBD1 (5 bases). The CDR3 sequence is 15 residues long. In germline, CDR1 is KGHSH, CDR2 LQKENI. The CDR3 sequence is CASSPGQGSTQPQHF. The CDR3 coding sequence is TGTGCCAGCTCACCAGGGCAGGGAAGCACTCAGCCCCAGCATTTT.

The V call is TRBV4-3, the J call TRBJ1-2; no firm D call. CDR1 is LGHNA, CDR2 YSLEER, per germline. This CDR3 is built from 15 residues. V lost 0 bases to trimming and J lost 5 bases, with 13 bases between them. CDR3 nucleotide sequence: TGCGCCAGCAGCCAAGATAGGGCGGGAGCTTATGGCTACACCTTC. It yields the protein CASSQDRAGAYGYTF.

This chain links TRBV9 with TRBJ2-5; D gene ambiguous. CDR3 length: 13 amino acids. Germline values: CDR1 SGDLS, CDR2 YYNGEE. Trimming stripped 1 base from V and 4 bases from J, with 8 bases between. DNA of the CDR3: TGTGCCAGCAGCGTAAATCCGGGAGAGACCCAGTACTTC. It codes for CASSVNPGETQYF.

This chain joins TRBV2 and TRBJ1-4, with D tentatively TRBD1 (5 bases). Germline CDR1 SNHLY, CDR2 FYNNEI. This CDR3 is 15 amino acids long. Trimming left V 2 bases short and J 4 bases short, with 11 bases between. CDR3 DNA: TGTGCCAGCAGTGAACTAGACAGCCTTAATGAAAAACTGTTTTTT. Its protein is CASSELDSLNEKLFF.

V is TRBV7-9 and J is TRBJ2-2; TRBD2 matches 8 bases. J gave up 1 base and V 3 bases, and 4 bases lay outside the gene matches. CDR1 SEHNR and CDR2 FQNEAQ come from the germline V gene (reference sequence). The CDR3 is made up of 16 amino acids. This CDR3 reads CASSLARGVNTGELFF. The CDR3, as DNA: TGTGCCAGCAGCTTGGCGCGGGGGGTGAACACCGGGGAGCTGTTTTTT.

The CDR3 loop is CASSSTSGGPTDTQYF. The CDR3 DNA is TGCGCCAGCAGCTCCACTAGCGGGGGGCCCACAGATACGCAGTATTTT. The genes are TRBV5-1 and TRBJ2-3, with TRBD2 matching over 12 bases. CDR1 is SGHRS and CDR2 is YFSETQ in the germline V gene. Trimming cost V 3 bases and J 2 bases; bases outside gene matches: 4. This CDR3 region has 16 residues.

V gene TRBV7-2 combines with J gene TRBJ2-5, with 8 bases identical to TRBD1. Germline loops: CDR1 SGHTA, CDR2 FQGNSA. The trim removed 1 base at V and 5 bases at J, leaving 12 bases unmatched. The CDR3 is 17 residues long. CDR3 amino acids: CASSLGRVRGRLETQYF. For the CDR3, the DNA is TGTGCCAGCAGCTTAGGAAGGGTCAGGGGGCGCCTGGAGACCCAGTACTTC.

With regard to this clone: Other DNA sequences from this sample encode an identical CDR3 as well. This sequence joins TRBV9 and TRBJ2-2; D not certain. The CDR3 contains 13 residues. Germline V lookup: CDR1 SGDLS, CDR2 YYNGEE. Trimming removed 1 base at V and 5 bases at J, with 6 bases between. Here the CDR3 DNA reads TGTGCCAGCAGCGTATCCAGTACCGGGGAGCTGTTTTTT. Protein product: CASSVSSTGELFF.

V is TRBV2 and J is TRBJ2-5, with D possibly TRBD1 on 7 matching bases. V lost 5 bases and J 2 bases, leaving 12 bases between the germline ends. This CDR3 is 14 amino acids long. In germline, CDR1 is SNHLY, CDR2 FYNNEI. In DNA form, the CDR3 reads TGTGCCAGCAGTCGCGGGACAGAACAAGAGACCCAGTACTTC. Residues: CASSRGTEQETQYF.

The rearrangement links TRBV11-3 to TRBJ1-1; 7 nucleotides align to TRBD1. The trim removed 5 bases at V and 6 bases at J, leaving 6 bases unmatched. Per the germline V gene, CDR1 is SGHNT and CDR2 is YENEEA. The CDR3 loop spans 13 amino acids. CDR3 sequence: CASSPRDSPEAFF. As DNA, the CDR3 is TGTGCCAGCAGCCCGAGGGACAGCCCTGAAGCTTTCTTT.

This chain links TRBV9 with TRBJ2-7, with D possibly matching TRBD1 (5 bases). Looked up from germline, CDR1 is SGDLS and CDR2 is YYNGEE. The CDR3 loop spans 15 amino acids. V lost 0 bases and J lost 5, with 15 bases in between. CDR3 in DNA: TGTGCCAGCAGCGTAGGCGTGGACATATTCGACGAGCAGTACTTC. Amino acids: CASSVGVDIFDEQYF.

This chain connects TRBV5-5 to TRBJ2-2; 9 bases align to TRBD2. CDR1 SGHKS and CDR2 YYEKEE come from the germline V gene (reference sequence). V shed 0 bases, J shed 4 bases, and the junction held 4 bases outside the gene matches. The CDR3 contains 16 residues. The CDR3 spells CASSLVLAGSTGELFF. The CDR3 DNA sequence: TGTGCCAGCAGCTTGGTTCTAGCGGGGAGCACCGGGGAGCTGTTTTTT.

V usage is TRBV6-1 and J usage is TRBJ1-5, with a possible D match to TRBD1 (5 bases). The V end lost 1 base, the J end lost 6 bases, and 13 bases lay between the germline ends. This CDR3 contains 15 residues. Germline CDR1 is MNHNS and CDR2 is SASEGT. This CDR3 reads CASSEGSSGAQPQHF. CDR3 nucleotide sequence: TGTGCCAGCAGTGAAGGAAGTAGTGGGGCTCAGCCCCAGCATTTT.

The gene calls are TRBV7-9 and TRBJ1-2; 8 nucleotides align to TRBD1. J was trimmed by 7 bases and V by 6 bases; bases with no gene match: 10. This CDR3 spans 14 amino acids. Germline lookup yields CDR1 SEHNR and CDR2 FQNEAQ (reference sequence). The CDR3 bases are TGTGCCAGCAGAAGAGGACAGGGTTTGACTGGCTACACCTTC. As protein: CASRRGQGLTGYTF.

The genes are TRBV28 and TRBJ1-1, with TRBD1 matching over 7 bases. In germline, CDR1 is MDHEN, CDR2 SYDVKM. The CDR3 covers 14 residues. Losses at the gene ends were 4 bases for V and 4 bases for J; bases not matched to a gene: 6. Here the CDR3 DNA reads TGTGCCAGCAGTTCCCCCCGGGACAGCACTGAAGCTTTCTTT. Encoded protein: CASSSPRDSTEAFF.

The CDR3: CASSISGVAKGTEAFF. DNA for the CDR3: TGTGCCAGTAGTATATCGGGGGTGGCTAAGGGCACTGAAGCTTTCTTT. This sequence joins TRBV19 and TRBJ1-1, with D perhaps matching TRBD1 (5 bases). Germline CDR1 reads LNHDA; CDR2 reads SQIVND (reference sequence). CDR3 size: 16 residues. Trimming removed 2 bases at V and 4 bases at J, with 17 bases between.

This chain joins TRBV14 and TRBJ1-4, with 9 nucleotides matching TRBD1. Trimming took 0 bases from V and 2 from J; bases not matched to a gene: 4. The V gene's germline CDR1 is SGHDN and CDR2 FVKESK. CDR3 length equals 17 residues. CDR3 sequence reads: CASSQEGQGFTNEKLFF. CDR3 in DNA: TGTGCCAGCAGCCAAGAGGGACAGGGTTTCACTAATGAAAAACTGTTTTTT.

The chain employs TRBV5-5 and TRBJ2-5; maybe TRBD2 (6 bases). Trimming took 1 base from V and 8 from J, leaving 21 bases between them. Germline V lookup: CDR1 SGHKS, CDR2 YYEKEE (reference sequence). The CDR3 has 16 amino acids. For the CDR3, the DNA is TGTGCCAGCAGCTTGTCGCGGGGAGTTGAAGGGAGAACCCAGTACTTC. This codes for CASSLSRGVEGRTQYF.

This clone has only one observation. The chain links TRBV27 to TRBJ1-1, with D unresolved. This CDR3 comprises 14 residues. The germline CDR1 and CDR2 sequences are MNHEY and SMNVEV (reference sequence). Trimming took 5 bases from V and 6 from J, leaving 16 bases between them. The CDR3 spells CASSQSLGRAEAFF. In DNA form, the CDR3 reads TGTGCCAGCAGTCAGTCCTTGGGTCGGGCTGAAGCTTTCTTT.